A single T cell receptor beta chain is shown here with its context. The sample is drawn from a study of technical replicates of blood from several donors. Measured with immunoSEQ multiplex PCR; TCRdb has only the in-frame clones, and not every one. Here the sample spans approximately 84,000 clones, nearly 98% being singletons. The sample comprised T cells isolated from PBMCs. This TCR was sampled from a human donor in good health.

The CDR3 loop is CASSRRNTEAFF. The CDR3 nucleotides read TGTGCCAGCAGCCGTAGGAACACTGAAGCTTTCTTT. The chain is built from TRBV5-8 and TRBJ1-1; D unclear. The CDR3 length is 12 residues. Trimming removed 4 bases from V and 1 base from J, with 5 bases in between. Looked up from germline, CDR1 is SGHTS and CDR2 is YDEGEE. The whole variable domain, remainder taken from reference TRBV5-8 and TRBJ1-1, is EAGVTQSPTHLIKTRGQQATLRCSPISGHTSVYWYQQALGLGLQFLLWYDEGEERNRGNFPPRFSGRQFPNYSSELNVNALELEDSALYLCASSRRNTEAFFGQGTRLTVV.